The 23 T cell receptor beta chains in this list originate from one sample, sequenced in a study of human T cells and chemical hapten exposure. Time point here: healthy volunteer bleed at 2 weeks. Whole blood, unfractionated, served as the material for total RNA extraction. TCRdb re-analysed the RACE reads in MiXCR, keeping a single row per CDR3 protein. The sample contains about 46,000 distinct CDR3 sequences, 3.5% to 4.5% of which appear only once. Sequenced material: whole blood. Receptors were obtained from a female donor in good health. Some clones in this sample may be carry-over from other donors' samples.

The chain's CDR3 is CASSEGVGTTYEQYF. In DNA, the CDR3 is TGTGCCAGCAGTGAAGGGGTTGGCACGACCTACGAGCAGTACTTC. The chain couples TRBV2 to TRBJ2-7; no clear D. The germline V and J ends were trimmed by 1 base and 2 bases, with 12 bases remaining between them. Germline lookup yields CDR1 SNHLY and CDR2 FYNNEI. The CDR3 runs to 15 residues. The entire variable domain, with the rest obtained from reference TRBV2 and TRBJ2-7, is as follows: EPEVTQTPSHQVTQMGQEVILRCVPISNHLYFYWYRQILGQKVEFLVSFYNNEISEKSEIFDDQFSVERPDGSNFTLKIRSTKLEDSAMYFCASSEGVGTTYEQYFGPGTRLTVT.

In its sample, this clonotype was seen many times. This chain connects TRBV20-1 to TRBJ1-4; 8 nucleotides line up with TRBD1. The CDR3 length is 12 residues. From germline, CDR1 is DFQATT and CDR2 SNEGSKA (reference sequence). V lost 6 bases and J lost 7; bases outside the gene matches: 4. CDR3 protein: CSAGTGGEKLFF. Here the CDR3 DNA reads TGCAGTGCCGGGACAGGCGGTGAAAAACTGTTTTTT.

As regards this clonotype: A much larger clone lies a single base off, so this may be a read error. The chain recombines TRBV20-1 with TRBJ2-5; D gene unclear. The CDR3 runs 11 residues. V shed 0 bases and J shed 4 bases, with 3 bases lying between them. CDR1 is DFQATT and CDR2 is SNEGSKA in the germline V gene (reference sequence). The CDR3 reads CSARDGETQYF. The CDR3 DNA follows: TGCAGTGCTAGAGATGGAGAGACCCAGTACTTC.

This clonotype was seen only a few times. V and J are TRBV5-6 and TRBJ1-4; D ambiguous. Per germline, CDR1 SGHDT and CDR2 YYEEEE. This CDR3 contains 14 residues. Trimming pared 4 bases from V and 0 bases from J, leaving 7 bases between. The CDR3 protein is CASSPEATNEKLFF. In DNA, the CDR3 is TGTGCCAGCAGCCCCGAGGCAACTAATGAAAAACTGTTTTTT.

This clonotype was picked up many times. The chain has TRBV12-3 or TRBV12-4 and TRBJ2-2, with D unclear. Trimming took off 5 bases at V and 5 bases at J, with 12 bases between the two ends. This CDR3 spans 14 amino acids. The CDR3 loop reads CASSPRTVTGELFF. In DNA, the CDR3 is TGTGCCAGCAGTCCCCGGACGGTGACCGGGGAGCTGTTTTTT.

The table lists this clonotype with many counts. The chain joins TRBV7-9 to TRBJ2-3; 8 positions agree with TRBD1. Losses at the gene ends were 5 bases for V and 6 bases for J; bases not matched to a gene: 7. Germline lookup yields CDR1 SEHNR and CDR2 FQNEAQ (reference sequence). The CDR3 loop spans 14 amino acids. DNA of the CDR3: TGTGCCAGCAGCCAGACAGGGGCCTGGGATACGCAGTATTTT. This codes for CASSQTGAWDTQYF.

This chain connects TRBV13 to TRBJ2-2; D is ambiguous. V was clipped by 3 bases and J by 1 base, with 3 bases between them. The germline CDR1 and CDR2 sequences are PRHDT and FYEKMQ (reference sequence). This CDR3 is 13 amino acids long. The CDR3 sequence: CASSLGNTGELFF. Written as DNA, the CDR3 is TGTGCCAGCAGCTTGGGGAACACCGGGGAGCTGTTTTTT.

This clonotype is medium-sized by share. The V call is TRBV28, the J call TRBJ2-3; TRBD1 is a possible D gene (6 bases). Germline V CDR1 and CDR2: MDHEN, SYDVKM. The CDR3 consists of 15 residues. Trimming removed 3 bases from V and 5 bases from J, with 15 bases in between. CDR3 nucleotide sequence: TGTGCCAGCAGTTTGAGACAGGCCGGGGAAGATACGCAGTATTTT. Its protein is CASSLRQAGEDTQYF.

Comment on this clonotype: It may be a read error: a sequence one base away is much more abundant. The CDR3 bases are TGCGCCAGCAGCCTATTACACGATACCTCTGGAAACGCCATATATTTT. Its translation: CASSLLHDTSGNAIYF. The V and J genes are TRBV4-1 and TRBJ1-3; D is ambiguous. The V gene's germline CDR1 is MGHRA and CDR2 YSYEKL. The CDR3 runs to 16 residues.

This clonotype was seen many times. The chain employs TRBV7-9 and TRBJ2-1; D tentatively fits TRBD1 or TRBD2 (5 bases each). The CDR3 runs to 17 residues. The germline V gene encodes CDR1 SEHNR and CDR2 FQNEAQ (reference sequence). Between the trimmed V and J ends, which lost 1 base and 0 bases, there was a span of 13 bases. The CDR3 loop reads CASSLGFGASSYNEQFF. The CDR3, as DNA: TGTGCCAGCAGCTTAGGATTCGGGGCGAGCTCCTACAATGAGCAGTTCTTC.

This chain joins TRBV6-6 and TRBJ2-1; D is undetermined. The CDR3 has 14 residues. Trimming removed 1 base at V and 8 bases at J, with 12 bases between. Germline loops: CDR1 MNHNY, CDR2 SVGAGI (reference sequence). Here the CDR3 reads CASSYYNSPDEQFF. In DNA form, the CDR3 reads TGTGCCAGCAGTTACTACAACAGCCCCGATGAGCAGTTCTTC.

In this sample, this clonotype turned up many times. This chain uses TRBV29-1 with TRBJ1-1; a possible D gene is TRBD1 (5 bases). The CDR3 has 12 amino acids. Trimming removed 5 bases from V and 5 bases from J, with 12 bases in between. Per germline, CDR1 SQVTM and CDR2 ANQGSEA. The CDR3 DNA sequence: TGCAGCGTTCTTGGGGAGGGGACTGAAGCTTTCTTT. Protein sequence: CSVLGEGTEAFF.

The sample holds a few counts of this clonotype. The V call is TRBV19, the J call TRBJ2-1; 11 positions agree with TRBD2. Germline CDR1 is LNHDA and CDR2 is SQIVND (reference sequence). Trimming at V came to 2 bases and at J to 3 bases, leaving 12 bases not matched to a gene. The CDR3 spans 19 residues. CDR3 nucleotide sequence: TGTGCCAGTAGTATATTCGCCCTGGGACTAGCGGAGTACTACAATGAGCAGTTCTTC. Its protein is CASSIFALGLAEYYNEQFF. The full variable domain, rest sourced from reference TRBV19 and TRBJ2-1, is DGGITQSPKYLFRKEGQNVTLSCEQNLNHDAMYWYRQDPGQGLRLIYYSQIVNDFQKGDIAEGYSVSREKKESFPLTVTSAQKNPTAFYLCASSIFALGLAEYYNEQFFGPGTRLTVL.

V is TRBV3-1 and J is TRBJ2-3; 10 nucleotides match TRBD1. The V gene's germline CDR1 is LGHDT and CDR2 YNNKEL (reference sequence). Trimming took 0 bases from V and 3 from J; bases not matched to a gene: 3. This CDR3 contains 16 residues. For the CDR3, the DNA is TGTGCCAGCAGCCAAGATGACAGGGGGCAGACAGATACGCAGTATTTT. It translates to CASSQDDRGQTDTQYF.

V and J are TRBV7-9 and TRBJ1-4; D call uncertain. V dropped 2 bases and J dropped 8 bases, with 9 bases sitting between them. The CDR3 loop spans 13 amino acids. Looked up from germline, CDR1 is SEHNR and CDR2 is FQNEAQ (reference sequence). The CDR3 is CASSLLAREKLFF. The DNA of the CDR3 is TGTGCCAGCAGCTTATTAGCCAGAGAAAAACTGTTTTTT.

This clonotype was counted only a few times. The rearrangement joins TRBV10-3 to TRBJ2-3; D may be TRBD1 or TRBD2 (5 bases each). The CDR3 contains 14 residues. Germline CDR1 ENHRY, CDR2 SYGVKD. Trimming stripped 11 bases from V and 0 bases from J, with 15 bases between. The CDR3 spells CALRGAFSTDTQYF. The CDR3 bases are TGTGCCCTACGGGGCGCTTTTAGCACAGATACGCAGTATTTT.

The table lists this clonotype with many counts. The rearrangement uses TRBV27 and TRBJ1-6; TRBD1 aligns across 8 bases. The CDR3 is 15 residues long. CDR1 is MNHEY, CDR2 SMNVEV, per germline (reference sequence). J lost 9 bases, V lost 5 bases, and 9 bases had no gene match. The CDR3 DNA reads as TGTGCCAGCAGTCCGCGGACAGGGAGCAGTTCACCCCTCCACTTT. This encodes CASSPRTGSSSPLHF.

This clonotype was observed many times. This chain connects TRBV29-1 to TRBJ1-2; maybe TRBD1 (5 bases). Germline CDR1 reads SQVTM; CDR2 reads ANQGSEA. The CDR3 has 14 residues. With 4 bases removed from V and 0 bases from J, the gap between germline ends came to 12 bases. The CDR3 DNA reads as TGCAGCGTTGCTGGGACGGATTCTAACTATGGCTACACCTTC. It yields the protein CSVAGTDSNYGYTF.

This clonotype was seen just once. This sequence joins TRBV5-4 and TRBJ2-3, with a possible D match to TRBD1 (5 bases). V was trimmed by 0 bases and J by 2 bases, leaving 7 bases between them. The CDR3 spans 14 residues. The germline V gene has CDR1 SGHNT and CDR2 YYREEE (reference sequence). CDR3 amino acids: CASSLGQTTDTQYF. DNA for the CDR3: TGTGCCAGCAGCTTGGGACAGACCACAGATACGCAGTATTTT.

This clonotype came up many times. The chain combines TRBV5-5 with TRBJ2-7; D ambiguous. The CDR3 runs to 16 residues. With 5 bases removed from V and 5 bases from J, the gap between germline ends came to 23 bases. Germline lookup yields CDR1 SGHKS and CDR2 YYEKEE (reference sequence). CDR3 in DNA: TGTGCCAGCAGACAAATTCCGCAAGGGCGCACCAACGAGCAGTACTTC. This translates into CASRQIPQGRTNEQYF.

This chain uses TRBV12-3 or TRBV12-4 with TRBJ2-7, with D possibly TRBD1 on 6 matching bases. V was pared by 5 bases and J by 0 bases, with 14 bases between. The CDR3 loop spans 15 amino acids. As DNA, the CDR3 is TGTGCCAGCAGTGCAAGCACAGGGAGCTCCTACGAGCAGTACTTC. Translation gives CASSASTGSSYEQYF.

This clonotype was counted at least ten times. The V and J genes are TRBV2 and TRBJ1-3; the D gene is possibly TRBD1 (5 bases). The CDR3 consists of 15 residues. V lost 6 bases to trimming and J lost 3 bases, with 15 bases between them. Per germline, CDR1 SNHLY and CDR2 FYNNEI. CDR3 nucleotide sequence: TGTGCCAGCAGCCCTGGTCGGGGGGATGGAAACACCATATATTTT. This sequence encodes CASSPGRGDGNTIYF.

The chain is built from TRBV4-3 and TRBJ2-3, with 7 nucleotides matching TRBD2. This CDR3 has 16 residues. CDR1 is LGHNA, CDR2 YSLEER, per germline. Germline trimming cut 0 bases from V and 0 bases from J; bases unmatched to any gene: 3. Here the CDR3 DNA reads TGCGCCAGCAGCCAAGAGGGAGGGTTTAGCACAGATACGCAGTATTTT. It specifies CASSQEGGFSTDTQYF.